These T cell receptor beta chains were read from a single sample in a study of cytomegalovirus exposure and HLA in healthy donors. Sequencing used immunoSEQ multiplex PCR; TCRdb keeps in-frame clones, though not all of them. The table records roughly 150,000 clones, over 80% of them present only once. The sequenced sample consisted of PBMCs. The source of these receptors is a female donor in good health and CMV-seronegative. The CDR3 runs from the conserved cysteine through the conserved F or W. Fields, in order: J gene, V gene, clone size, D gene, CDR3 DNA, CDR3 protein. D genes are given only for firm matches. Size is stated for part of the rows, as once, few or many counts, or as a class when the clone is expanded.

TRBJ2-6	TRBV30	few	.	TGTGCCTGGACAGTCTCCGGGGCCAACGTCCTGACTTTC	CAWTVSGANVLTF
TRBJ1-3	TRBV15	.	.	TGTGCCACCAGCAGAGCCCGACAGGTGTACTCTGGAAACACCATATATTTT	CATSRARQVYSGNTIYF
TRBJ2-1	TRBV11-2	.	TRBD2	TGTGCCAGCAGCCCAAACTTTAGCGGGAGGGCCTACAATGAGCAGTTCTTC	CASSPNFSGRAYNEQFF
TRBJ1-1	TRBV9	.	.	TGTGCCAGCAGCCTCCGACCGGACAGCCAGAACACTGAAGCTTTCTTT	CASSLRPDSQNTEAFF
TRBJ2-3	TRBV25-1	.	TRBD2	TGTGCCAGCAGTAACCTAGCGGGAGAATTTGGAGATACGCAGTATTTT	CASSNLAGEFGDTQYF
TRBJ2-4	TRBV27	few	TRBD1	TGTGCCAGCAGTTTTCAGGGGGCTCTAACCAAAAACATTCAGTACTTC	CASSFQGALTKNIQYF
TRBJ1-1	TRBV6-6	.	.	TGTGCCAGCCAACCGGGGAAGCTGCTTATGAACACTGAAGCTTTCTTT	CASQPGKLLMNTEAFF
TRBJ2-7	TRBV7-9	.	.	TGTGCCAGCAGCTTAGCGTACAGGGAGTTTGACTACGAGCAGTACTTC	CASSLAYREFDYEQYF
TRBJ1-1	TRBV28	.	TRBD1	TGTGCCAGCAGTTTGGGGTTGACAGGGTACACTGAAGCTTTCTTT	CASSLGLTGYTEAFF
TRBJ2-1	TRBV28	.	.	TGTGCCAGCAGTAAACGGGACTTAATCTACAATGAGCAGTTCTTC	CASSKRDLIYNEQFF
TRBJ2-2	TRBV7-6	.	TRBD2	TGTGCCAGCAGCGCGCTAGCGGGAGGACAAAACACCGGGGAGCTGTTTTTT	CASSALAGGQNTGELFF
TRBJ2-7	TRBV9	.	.	TGTGCCAGCAGCGATGATTTACTCTACGAGCAGTACTTC	CASSDDLLYEQYF
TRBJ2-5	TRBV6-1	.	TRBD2	TGTGCCAGCAGTGAAGGCAGCGGGAGTAAGACCCAGTACTTC	CASSEGSGSKTQYF
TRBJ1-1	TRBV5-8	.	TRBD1	TGTGCCAGCAGCCCCCGGACAGGGTTAGGGAACACTGAAGCTTTCTTT	CASSPRTGLGNTEAFF
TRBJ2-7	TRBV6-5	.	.	TGTGCCAGCAGTTACTCGAGGGTTAGGGCCGGCTACGAGCAGTACTTC	CASSYSRVRAGYEQYF
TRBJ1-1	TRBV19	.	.	TGTGCCAGTAGTATGGGGCAGCTGAACACTGAAGCTTTCTTT	CASSMGQLNTEAFF
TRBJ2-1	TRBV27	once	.	TGTGCCAGCAGTTTAGACAGGAAAAGGCAGTTCTTC	CASSLDRKRQFF
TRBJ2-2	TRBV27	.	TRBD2	TGTGCCAGCAGTCGCCCTATGGCGGGGGTCAACACCGGGGAGCTGTTTTTT	CASSRPMAGVNTGELFF
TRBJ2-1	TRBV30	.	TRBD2	TGTGCCTGGAGTGGACTGCTAGCGGGCTACAATGAGCAGTTCTTC	CAWSGLLAGYNEQFF
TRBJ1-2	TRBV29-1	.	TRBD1	TGCAGCGTTGTAATGACAGGGGATATGGGGGGCTACACCTTC	CSVVMTGDMGGYTF
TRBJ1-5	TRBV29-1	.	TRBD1	TGCAGCGTTGGACAGGGGGTGGATCAGCCCCAGCATTTT	CSVGQGVDQPQHF
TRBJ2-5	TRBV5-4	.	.	TGTGCCATGGAGGGGCGGGTAGGAGAGACCCAGTACTTC	CAMEGRVGETQYF
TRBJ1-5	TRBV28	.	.	TGTGCCAGCAGTTTCCAGGGATTAGGCAATCAGCCCCAGCATTTT	CASSFQGLGNQPQHF
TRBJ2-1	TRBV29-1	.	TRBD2	TGCAGCGTTGAAGGCGGGAGCTCCTACAATGAGCAGTTCTTC	CSVEGGSSYNEQFF
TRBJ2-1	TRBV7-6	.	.	TGTGCCAGCAGCCCGAGAACCTCCCATGGCAATGAGCAGTTCTTC	CASSPRTSHGNEQFF
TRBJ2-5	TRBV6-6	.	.	TGTGCCAGCAAGTCGGGGAGCGGACAAGAGACCCAGTACTTC	CASKSGSGQETQYF
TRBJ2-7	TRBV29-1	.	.	TGCAGCGTTGCGGAAAGGCGGACTCCTTCCTACGAGCAGTACTTC	CSVAERRTPSYEQYF
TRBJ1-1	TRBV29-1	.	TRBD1	TGCAGCGTCGCAGGGGGTGGGGACACTGAAGCTTTCTTT	CSVAGGGDTEAFF
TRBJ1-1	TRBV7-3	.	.	TGTGCCAGCAGCTCGGGTCCCATGAACACTGAAGCTTTCTTT	CASSSGPMNTEAFF
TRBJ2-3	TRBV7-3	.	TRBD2	TGTGCCAGCAGCTTAAAGGCCTTGCGGGAGGCAGGAGATACGCAGTATTTT	CASSLKALREAGDTQYF
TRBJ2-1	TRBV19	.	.	TGTGGCAGTAGTATGGGGGCCTTAGGAACCTACAATGAGCAGTTCTTC	CGSSMGALGTYNEQFF
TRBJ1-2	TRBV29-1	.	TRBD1	TGCAGCGTGAGGACAGGGGGCAACTATGGCTACACCTTC	CSVRTGGNYGYTF
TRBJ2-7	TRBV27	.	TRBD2	TGTGCCAGCAGTTCTGACCTAGCGGGACACTACGAGCAGTACTTC	CASSSDLAGHYEQYF
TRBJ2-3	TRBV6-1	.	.	TGTGCCAGCAGTGAAGATATTAGCACAGATACGCAGTATTTT	CASSEDISTDTQYF
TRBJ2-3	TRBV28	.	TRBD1	TGTGCCAGCAGTTCCCGGGACAGGGCCGGAGTGAGCACAGATACGCAGTATTTT	CASSSRDRAGVSTDTQYF
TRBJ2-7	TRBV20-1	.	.	TGCAGTGCTGCACAGAGCTACGAGCAGTACTTC	CSAAQSYEQYF
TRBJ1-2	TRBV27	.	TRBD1	TGTGCCAGCAGGCCCGGACGTCGAGGGGGCAGTGTCTATGGCTACACCTTC	CASRPGRRGGSVYGYTF
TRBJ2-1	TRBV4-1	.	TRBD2	TGCGCCAGCAGCCTTCCCCGGGGTCTAGCGGCCTACAATGAGCAGTTCTTC	CASSLPRGLAAYNEQFF
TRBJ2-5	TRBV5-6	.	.	TGTGCCAGCAGCTTGTCCCCGCAGGGGGGAGAGACCCAGTACTTC	CASSLSPQGGETQYF
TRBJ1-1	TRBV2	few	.	TGTGCCAGCAGTGTCAAGGACAGAAGGAATACTGAAGCTTTCTTT	CASSVKDRRNTEAFF
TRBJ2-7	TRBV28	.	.	TGTGCCAGCAGAACAACCCCCGGGACAACCTACGAGCAGTACTTC	CASRTTPGTTYEQYF
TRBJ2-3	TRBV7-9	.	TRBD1	TGTGCCAGCAGCATCGGACAGGGGGCAGATACGCAGTATTTT	CASSIGQGADTQYF
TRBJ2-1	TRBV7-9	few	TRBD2	TGTGCCAGCAGCTTAGCCGGGACTAATATTGATGAGCAGTTCTTC	CASSLAGTNIDEQFF